The 18 T cell receptor beta chains given below trace back to one sample, sequenced in a study of immune cell composition in non-small cell lung cancer. Sequencing was performed with immunoSEQ multiplex PCR; in TCRdb, only in-frame clones are kept and a portion is missing. The sample has more than 11,000 clones, 65% to 85% seen once. The specimen was lung tumor tissue. These receptors came from a human donor with non-small cell lung cancer.

J is TRBJ2-5 and V is TRBV10-3, with D possibly being TRBD2 (6 bases). Germline V lookup: CDR1 ENHRY, CDR2 SYGVKD. CDR3 size: 15 residues. V was shortened by 4 bases and J by 5 bases, with 17 bases between the two germline ends. CDR3 DNA: TGTGCCATCAGTGCATCGGCGCTAGCGAGGGAGACCCAGTACTTC. The encoded protein is CAISASALARETQYF.

J is TRBJ1-5 and V is TRBV7-9; D is perhaps TRBD1 (5 bases). Between the trimmed V and J ends, which lost 2 bases and 5 bases, there was a span of 10 bases. Per germline, CDR1 SEHNR and CDR2 FQNEAQ (reference sequence). This CDR3 is 14 amino acids long. CDR3 bases: TGTGCCAGCAGCTTACAGGGAGGGGATCAGCCCCAGCATTTT. Protein: CASSLQGGDQPQHF.

Only a few counts were recorded for this clone. The DNA for the CDR3 is TGTGCCAGCAGTGACGGGGCTAGCGGGAGTAGTCAGTACTTC. Translation: CASSDGASGSSQYF. The chain uses TRBV6-4 and TRBJ2-7; TRBD2 aligns across 10 bases. In germline, CDR1 is MRHNA, CDR2 SNTAGT. The J segment lost 10 bases and the V segment lost 2 bases, leaving 8 bases of the junction unmatched. The CDR3 length is 14 residues.

The V gene is TRBV7-2, the J gene TRBJ1-3; D is uncertain. This CDR3 has 14 residues. V was pared by 1 base and J by 1 base, with 5 bases between. Germline V gene data show CDR1 as SGHTA and CDR2 as FQGNSA. The CDR3 sequence: CASSLVGSGNTIYF. The CDR3 bases are TGTGCCAGCAGCTTAGTGGGATCTGGAAACACCATATATTTT.

This chain links TRBV10-3 with TRBJ2-2, with TRBD2 matching 11 bases. Germline V gives CDR1 ENHRY, CDR2 SYGVKD. This CDR3 has 15 residues. V lost 10 bases and J lost 1; bases outside the gene matches: 5. The chain's CDR3 is CATLTSGRNTGELFF. The CDR3 DNA reads as TGTGCCACACTAACTAGCGGGAGGAACACCGGGGAGCTGTTTTTT.

The gene calls are TRBV7-8 and TRBJ2-7; 7 bases line up with TRBD2. The germline V gene encodes CDR1 SGHVS and CDR2 FQNEAQ. The CDR3 is 15 amino acids. Trimming removed 2 bases from V and 1 base from J; junction bases left unmatched: 5. For the CDR3, the DNA is TGTGCCAGCAGCTTATTGCGGGAGCTATCCTACGAGCAGTACTTC. Translating it yields CASSLLRELSYEQYF.

The CDR3 region has the DNA TGCGCCAGCAGCCAAGATCGGGGGACTAGCGGGAGGGTTGGGCAGTTCTTC. It yields the protein CASSQDRGTSGRVGQFF. The chain has TRBV4-1 and TRBJ2-1; 16 bases line up with TRBD2. The germline gives CDR1 MGHRA, CDR2 YSYEKL. The V and J ends lost 0 bases and 12 bases, in that order; junction bases with no gene match: 8. This CDR3 is built from 17 residues.

The chain couples TRBV5-4 to TRBJ2-3; possibly TRBD2 for D (6 bases). This CDR3 region has 15 residues. Germline values: CDR1 SGHNT, CDR2 YYREEE (reference sequence). Trimming pared 2 bases from V and 0 bases from J, leaving 10 bases between. Here the CDR3 reads CASSFSSASTDTQYF. In DNA form, the CDR3 reads TGTGCCAGCAGCTTCTCTAGCGCTAGCACAGATACGCAGTATTTT.

This clone was counted a few times. At one boundary the junction diverges from the germline segment, which might be a read error. The V gene is TRBV2, the J gene TRBJ2-3; D is possibly TRBD2 (5 bases). CDR3 length equals 14 residues. The germline CDR1 and CDR2 sequences are SNHLY and FYNNEI. Here the CDR3 DNA reads TGTGCCAGCACTGAAGGCGGGAGCACAGATACGCAGTATTTT. Protein sequence: CASTEGGSTDTQYF.

This chain joins TRBV7-3 and TRBJ2-5, with D perhaps given as TRBD1 or TRBD2 (6 bases each). Trimming cost V 2 bases and J 2 bases, with 15 bases left between them. Germline assignment: CDR1 SGHTA and CDR2 FQGTGA. The CDR3 is 16 amino acids. The CDR3: CASSLFSGGGQETQYF. In DNA form, the CDR3 reads TGTGCCAGCAGCTTATTTAGCGGAGGGGGGCAAGAGACCCAGTACTTC.

This clone was seen a handful of times. CDR3 nucleotides: TGTGCCAGCAGCGTAATAAGGGCTAGCGGGAGCTACGAGCAGTACTTC. Translating it yields CASSVIRASGSYEQYF. The V and J genes are TRBV27 and TRBJ2-7; TRBD2 matches at 10 bases. This CDR3 has 16 amino acids. After removal of 6 bases from V and 3 bases from J, the junction contained 11 bases not matched to a gene. CDR1 MNHEY and CDR2 SMNVEV come from the germline V gene (reference sequence).

V is TRBV10-3 and J is TRBJ1-5; possible D gene TRBD1, 6 bases. With 4 bases removed from V and 3 bases from J, the gap between germline ends came to 13 bases. CDR3 length: 15 amino acids. Germline lookup yields CDR1 ENHRY and CDR2 SYGVKD. The CDR3 DNA follows: TGTGCCATCAGTGTGGAGGGGGGGGCCAATCAGCCCCAGCATTTT. Amino acids: CAISVEGGANQPQHF.

V is TRBV27 and J is TRBJ2-1; the D is unclear. Trimming took off 2 bases at V and 9 bases at J, with 14 bases between the two ends. CDR1 MNHEY and CDR2 SMNVEV come from the germline V gene (reference sequence). The CDR3 sequence is 14 residues long. The CDR3 sequence: CASSLTKQIGEQFF. The CDR3 DNA follows: TGTGCCAGCAGTTTAACAAAGCAGATCGGTGAGCAGTTCTTC.

This sequence joins TRBV27 and TRBJ2-7; a possible D gene is TRBD1 (6 bases). The V gene's germline CDR1 is MNHEY and CDR2 SMNVEV (reference sequence). The CDR3 is 14 amino acids. V lost 2 bases and J lost 0, with 8 bases in between. For the CDR3, the DNA is TGTGCCAGCAGTTTAGAGGGGGTCTCCTACGAGCAGTACTTC. This sequence encodes CASSLEGVSYEQYF.

The J gene is TRBJ2-1, the V gene TRBV7-3, with D perhaps TRBD1 or TRBD2 (5 bases each). Germline CDR1 SGHTA, CDR2 FQGTGA. CDR3 length: 12 residues. V dropped 4 bases and J dropped 10 bases, with 11 bases sitting between them. The CDR3 DNA is TGTGCCAGCAGCTCCGGGACCCTAGAGCAGTTCTTC. Its translation is CASSSGTLEQFF.

This clone was picked up one time. The chain employs TRBV7-3 and TRBJ2-2; the match to TRBD2 covers 7 bases. CDR1 and CDR2 (germline): SGHTA, FQGTGA. The CDR3 loop spans 15 amino acids. J gave up 8 bases and V 0 bases, and 6 bases lay outside the gene matches. DNA of the CDR3: TGTGCCAGCAGCTTAACTGGCGGGAGTGCAGGGGAGCTGTTTTTT. It translates to CASSLTGGSAGELFF.

The rearrangement joins TRBV7-9 to TRBJ2-7; unclear D gene. The V end lost 2 bases, the J end lost 4 bases, and 6 bases lay between the germline ends. The CDR3 length is 12 residues. CDR1 and CDR2 (germline): SEHNR, FQNEAQ (reference sequence). The CDR3 coding sequence is TGTGCCAGCAGCTTATCCGAATACGAGCAGTACTTC. Amino acid sequence: CASSLSEYEQYF. The whole variable domain, remainder taken from reference TRBV7-9 and TRBJ2-7, is DTGVSQNPRHKITKRGQNVTFRCDPISEHNRLYWYRQTLGQGPEFLTYFQNEAQLEKSRLLSDRFSAERPKGSFSTLEIQRTEQGDSAMYLCASSLSEYEQYFGPGTRLTVT.

The V and J genes are TRBV5-4 and TRBJ2-3, with unresolved D. V was pared by 0 bases and J by 4 bases, with 6 bases between. This CDR3 contains 13 residues. Germline V CDR1 and CDR2: SGHNT, YYREEE (reference sequence). The DNA for the CDR3 is TGTGCCAGCAGCTTGGCGCTCCCAGATACGCAGTATTTT. It translates to CASSLALPDTQYF.